Included here is one TCR beta chain sequence, with context. Measured with immunoSEQ multiplex PCR; TCRdb has only the in-frame clones, and not every one. Of 210,000 or so clones detected, approximately 80% appear once; the ten largest clones hold 1.8%. The study drew participants aged about 18 to 89 years from some 24 US areas. Clinical history as reported by participants underpinned cohort assignment. The record originates from a study of blood T cell repertoires in COVID-19. Background on the study: Sources were T cells, B-cell-depleted T cells, or PBMCs; the material itself was cDNA or gDNA.

V shed 5 bases and J shed 4 bases, with 14 bases lying between them. The germline gives CDR1 SEHNR, CDR2 FQNEAQ (reference sequence). The CDR3 contains 14 residues. The sequenced sample consisted of PBMCs or T cells enriched from blood (not recorded which). This receptor was identified in a man aged 55-75 years who had recovered from COVID-19. J is TRBJ1-2 and V is TRBV7-9; D remains ambiguous. CDR3 nucleotide sequence: TGTGCCAGCAGCCAGTCGTGGGAGGGCTATGGCTACACCTTC. Amino acids: CASSQSWEGYGYTF. The complete variable domain, with remaining parts taken from reference TRBV7-9 and TRBJ1-2, reads DTGVSQNPRHKITKRGQNVTFRCDPISEHNRLYWYRQTLGQGPEFLTYFQNEAQLEKSRLLSDRFSAERPKGSFSTLEIQRTEQGDSAMYLCASSQSWEGYGYTFGSGTRLTVV.